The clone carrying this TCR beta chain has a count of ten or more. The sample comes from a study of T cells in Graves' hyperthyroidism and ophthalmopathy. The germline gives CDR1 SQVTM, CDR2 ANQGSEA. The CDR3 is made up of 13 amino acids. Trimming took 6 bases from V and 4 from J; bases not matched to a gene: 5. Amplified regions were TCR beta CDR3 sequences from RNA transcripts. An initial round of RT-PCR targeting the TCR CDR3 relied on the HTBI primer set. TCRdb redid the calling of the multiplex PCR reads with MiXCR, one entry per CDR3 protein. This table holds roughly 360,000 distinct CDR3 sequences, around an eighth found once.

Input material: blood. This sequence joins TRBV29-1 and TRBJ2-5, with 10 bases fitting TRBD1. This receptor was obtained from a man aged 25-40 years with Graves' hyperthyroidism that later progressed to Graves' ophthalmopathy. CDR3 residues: CSVAGQGGETQYF. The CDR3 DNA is TGCAGCGTCGCCGGACAGGGGGGAGAGACCCAGTACTTC.